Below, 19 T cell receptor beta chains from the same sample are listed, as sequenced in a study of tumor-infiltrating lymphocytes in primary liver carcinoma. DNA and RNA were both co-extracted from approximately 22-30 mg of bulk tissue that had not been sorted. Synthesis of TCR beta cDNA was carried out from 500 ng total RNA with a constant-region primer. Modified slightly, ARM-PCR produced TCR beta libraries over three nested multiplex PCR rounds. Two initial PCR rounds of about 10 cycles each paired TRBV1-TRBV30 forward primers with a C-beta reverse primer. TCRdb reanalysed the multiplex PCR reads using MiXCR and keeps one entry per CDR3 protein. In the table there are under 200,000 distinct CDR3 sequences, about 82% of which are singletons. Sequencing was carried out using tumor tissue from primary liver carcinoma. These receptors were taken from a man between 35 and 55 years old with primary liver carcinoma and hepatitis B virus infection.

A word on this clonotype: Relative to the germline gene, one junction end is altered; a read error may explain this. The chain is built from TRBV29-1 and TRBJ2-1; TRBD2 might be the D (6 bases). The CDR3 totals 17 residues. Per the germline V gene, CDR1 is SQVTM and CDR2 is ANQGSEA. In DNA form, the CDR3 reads TGCAGCGTTGAAGGGAGGGGCCTAGCAGAGTTCTACAATGAACAGTTCTTC. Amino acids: CSVEGRGLAEFYNEQFF.

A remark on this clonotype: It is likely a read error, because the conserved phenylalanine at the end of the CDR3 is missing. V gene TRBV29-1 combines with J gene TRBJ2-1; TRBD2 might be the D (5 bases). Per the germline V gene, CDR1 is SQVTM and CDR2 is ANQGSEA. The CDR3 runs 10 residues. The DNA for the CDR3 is TGTAGCGTTGGAAACAATGAGCAGTTCTTA. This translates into CSVGNNEQFL.

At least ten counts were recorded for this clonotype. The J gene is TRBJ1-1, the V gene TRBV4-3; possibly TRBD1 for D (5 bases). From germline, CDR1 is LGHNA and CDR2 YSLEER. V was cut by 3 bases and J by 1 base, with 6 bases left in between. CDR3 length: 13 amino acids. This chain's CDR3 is CASSQGTNTEAFF. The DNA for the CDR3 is TGCGCCAGCAGCCAGGGGACGAACACTGAAGCTTTCTTT.

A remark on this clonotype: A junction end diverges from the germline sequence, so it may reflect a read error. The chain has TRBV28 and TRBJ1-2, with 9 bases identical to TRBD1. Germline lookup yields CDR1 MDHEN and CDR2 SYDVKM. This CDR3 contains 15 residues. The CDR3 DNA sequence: TGTGCCAGCAGTTCCGGACAGGGGACTAGGTATGGCTACACTTTC. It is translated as CASSSGQGTRYGYTF.

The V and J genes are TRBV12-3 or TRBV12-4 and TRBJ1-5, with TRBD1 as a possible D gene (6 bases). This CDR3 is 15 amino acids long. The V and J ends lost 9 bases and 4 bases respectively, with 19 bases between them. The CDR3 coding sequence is TGTGCCAGTACGCGGGACACCGCAATGAATCAGCCCCAGCATTTT. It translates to CASTRDTAMNQPQHF.

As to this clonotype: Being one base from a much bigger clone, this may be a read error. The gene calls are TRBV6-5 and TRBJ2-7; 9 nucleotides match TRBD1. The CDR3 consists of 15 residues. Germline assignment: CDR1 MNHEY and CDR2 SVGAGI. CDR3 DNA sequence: TGTGTCGGCAAACGGGACAGGGACATATCCTACGAGCAGTACTTC. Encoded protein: CVGKRDRDISYEQYF.

DNA for the CDR3: TGCAGCGTTGATGGACAGGGGTACATCGGAGAGCTGTTTTTT. This codes for CSVDGQGYIGELFF. The V gene is TRBV29-1, the J gene TRBJ2-2, with 9 bases aligning to TRBD1. J was trimmed by 11 bases and V by 3 bases; bases with no gene match: 10. This CDR3 region has 14 residues. Germline V gene lookup returns CDR1 SQVTM and CDR2 ANQGSEA.

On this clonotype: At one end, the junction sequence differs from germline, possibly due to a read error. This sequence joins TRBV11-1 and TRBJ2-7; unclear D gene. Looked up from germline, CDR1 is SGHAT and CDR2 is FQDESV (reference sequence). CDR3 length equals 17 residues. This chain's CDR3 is CTSNLGPASESSYEQYF. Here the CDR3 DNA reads TGTACCAGCAACTTAGGGCCGGCGAGTGAAAGCTCCTACGAGCAGTACTTC.

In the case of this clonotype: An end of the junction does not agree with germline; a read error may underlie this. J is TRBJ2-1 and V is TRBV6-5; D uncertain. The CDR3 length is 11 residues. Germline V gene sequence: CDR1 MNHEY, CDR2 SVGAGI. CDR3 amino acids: CTSSQGREQFF. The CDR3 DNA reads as TGTACCAGCAGTCAAGGCCGGGAGCAGTTCTTC.

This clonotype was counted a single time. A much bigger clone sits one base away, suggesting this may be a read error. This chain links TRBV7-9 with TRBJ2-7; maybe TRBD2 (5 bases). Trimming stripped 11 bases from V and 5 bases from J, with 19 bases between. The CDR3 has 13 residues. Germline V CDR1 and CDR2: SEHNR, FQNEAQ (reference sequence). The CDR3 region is CAVNWGVEDEQYF. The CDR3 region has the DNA TGTGCCGTCAATTGGGGAGTAGAAGACGAGCAGTACTTC. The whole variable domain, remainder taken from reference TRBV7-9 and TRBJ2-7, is DTGVSQNPRHKITKRGQNVTFRCDPISEHNRLYWYRQTLGQGPEFLTYFQNEAQLEKSRLLSDRFSAERPKGSFSTLEIQRTEQGDSAMYLCAVNWGVEDEQYFGPGTRLTVT.

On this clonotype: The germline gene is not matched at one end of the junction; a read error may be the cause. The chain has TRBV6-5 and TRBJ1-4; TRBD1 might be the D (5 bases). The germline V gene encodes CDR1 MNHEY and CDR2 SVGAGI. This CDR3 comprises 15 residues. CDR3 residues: CASTNGGATNETLFF. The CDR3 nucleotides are TGTGCCAGCACAAACGGTGGGGCAACTAATGAAACACTGTTTTTT.

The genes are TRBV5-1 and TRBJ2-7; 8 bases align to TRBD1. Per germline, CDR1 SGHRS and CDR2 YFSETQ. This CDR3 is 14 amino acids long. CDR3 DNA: TGCACCGGCAGCCTACAGGGGGGAAGTGGCGAGCAGTACTTC. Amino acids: CTGSLQGGSGEQYF.

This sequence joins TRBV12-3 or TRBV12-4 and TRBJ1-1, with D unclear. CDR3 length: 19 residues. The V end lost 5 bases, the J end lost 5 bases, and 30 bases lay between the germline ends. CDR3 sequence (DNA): TGTGCCAGCAGTCCTTACATCAGGCTTCGTAGGAGTCGGTTGACTGAAGCTTTCTTT. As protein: CASSPYIRLRRSRLTEAFF.

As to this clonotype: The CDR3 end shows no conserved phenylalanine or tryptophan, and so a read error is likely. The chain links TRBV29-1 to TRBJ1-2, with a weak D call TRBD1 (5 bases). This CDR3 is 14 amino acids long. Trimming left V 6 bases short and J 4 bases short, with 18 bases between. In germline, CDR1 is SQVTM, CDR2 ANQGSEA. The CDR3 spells CSVKFGHSIYGYTI. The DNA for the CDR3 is TGCAGCGTCAAGTTTGGACATTCTATCTATGGCTACACCATC.

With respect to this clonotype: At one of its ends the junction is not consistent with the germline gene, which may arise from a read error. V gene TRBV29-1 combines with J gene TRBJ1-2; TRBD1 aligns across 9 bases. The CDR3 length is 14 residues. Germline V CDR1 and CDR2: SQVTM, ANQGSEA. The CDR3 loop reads CSCSLDRGVVDYTF. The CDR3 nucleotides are TGCAGCTGTTCCCTGGACAGGGGAGTAGTCGACTACACTTTC.

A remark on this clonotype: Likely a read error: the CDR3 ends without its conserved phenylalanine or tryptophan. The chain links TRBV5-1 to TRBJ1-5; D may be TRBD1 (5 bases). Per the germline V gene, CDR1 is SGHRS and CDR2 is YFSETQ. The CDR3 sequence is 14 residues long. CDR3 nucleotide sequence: TGTGCCTGCAGCTTGGGGGACCTAAATCAGCCCCAGCATTCT. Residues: CACSLGDLNQPQHS.

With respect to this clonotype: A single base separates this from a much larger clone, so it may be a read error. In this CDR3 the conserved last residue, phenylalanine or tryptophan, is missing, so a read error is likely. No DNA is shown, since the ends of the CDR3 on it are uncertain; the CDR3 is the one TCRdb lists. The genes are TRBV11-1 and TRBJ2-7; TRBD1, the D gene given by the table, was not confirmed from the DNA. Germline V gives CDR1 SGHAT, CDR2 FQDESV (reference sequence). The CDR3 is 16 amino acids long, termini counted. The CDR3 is CASILRVRASLGEHYL.

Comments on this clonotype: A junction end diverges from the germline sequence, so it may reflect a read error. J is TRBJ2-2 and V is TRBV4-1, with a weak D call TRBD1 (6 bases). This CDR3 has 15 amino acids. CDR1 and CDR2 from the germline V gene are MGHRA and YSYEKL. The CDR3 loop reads CASSLQGKGSGEPFF. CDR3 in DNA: TGCGCCAGCAGCCTCCAGGGGAAGGGCTCCGGGGAGCCGTTTTTT.

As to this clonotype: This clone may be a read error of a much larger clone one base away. CDR3 in amino acids: CAISLYGGSQPQHF. The CDR3 DNA is TGTGCCATCAGTTTATACGGCGGATCCCAGCCCCAGCATTTT. This chain links TRBV28 with TRBJ1-5; no clear D. The germline V gene encodes CDR1 MDHEN and CDR2 SYDVKM. CDR3 length: 14 amino acids.